Shown below are 15 T cell receptor beta chains from a single sample sequenced in a study of identical twins. From the 5' RACE reads, TCRdb called clonotypes with MiXCR, one entry per CDR3 protein. The sample has around 490,000 distinct CDR3 sequences, around 15% seen once. These sequences were also reported in another study, on yellow fever vaccine responses in identical twins.

The sequencing input was CD4+ T cells sorted from blood. These receptors all come from a woman in her late teens or twenties in good health.

This clonotype appeared a few times. This rearrangement joins TRBV12-3 or TRBV12-4 to TRBJ2-4; D gene uncertain. The V gene lost 3 bases and the J gene lost 0 bases, with 6 bases spanning the gap. The CDR3 has 14 residues. DNA for the CDR3: TGTGCCAGCAGTTTCGACGTAGCCAAAAACATTCAGTACTTC. It is translated as CASSFDVAKNIQYF.

The V call is TRBV6-2 or TRBV6-3, the J call TRBJ2-7; D perhaps matches TRBD1 (5 bases). There are 15 residues in the CDR3. The germline gives CDR1 MNHEY, CDR2 SVGEGT. Trimming took 4 bases from V and 7 from J, leaving 20 bases between them. In DNA form, the CDR3 reads TGTGCCAGCAGTTCGGCCGCAGGGCCCTTGGGGGAGCAGTACTTC. Translation gives CASSSAAGPLGEQYF.

The genes are TRBV5-4 and TRBJ2-2; D not resolved. The germline V and J ends were trimmed by 4 bases and 0 bases, with 13 bases remaining between them. Germline CDR1 is SGHNT and CDR2 is YYREEE (reference sequence). This CDR3 comprises 16 residues. The CDR3 DNA sequence: TGTGCCAGCAGCAACGTCAGAAGGGCGAACACCGGGGAGCTGTTTTTT. This encodes CASSNVRRANTGELFF.

This clonotype was observed a handful of times. The chain joins TRBV29-1 to TRBJ2-7; D is perhaps TRBD1 (5 bases). The CDR3 runs 11 residues. The ends were cut back, 4 bases at V and 5 bases at J, with 9 bases in the middle. CDR1 is SQVTM, CDR2 ANQGSEA, per germline. In DNA form, the CDR3 reads TGCAGCGTTGTAGAAGGGGACGAGCAGTACTTC. The encoded protein is CSVVEGDEQYF.

About this clonotype: A junction boundary mismatches the germline segment, possibly from a read error. The chain carries TRBV7-6 and TRBJ2-7; D is possibly TRBD2 (5 bases). This CDR3 contains 18 residues. The V gene's germline CDR1 is SGHVS and CDR2 FNYEAQ. CDR3 nucleotides: TGTTCCAGCAGCCAGAGTCCTCGTCTCGCTCCGGGGTCCTACGAGCAGTACTTC. Protein: CSSSQSPRLAPGSYEQYF.

This clonotype was detected ten times or more. The rearrangement uses TRBV6-1 and TRBJ2-3, with 12 bases aligning to TRBD2. J gave up 1 base and V 6 bases, and 5 bases lay outside the gene matches. Germline CDR1 MNHNS, CDR2 SASEGT. The CDR3 has 16 amino acids. The CDR3: CASSQTSGGRTDTQYF. CDR3 nucleotide sequence: TGTGCCAGCAGCCAAACTAGCGGGGGGCGCACAGATACGCAGTATTTT.

This clonotype has a handful of counts. The chain employs TRBV14 and TRBJ2-1, with D maybe TRBD2 (5 bases). Germline CDR1 SGHDN, CDR2 FVKESK. The CDR3 consists of 17 residues. Trimming cost V 0 bases and J 0 bases, with 12 bases left between them. In DNA form, the CDR3 reads TGTGCCAGCAGCCAAGATCTGGGGAGACCCTCCTACAATGAGCAGTTCTTC. The encoded protein is CASSQDLGRPSYNEQFF. The full variable domain, in which reference TRBV14 and TRBJ2-1 provide the parts outside the CDR3, is EAGVTQFPSHSVIEKGQTVTLRCDPISGHDNLYWYRRVMGKEIKFLLHFVKESKQDESGMPNNRFLAERTGGTYSTLKVQPAELEDSGVYFCASSQDLGRPSYNEQFFGPGTRLTVL.

The chain recombines TRBV5-1 with TRBJ2-1, with TRBD1 identical over 9 bases. Trimming removed 7 bases from V and 8 bases from J; junction bases left unmatched: 7. The CDR3 spans 13 residues. The germline CDR1 and CDR2 sequences are SGHRS and YFSETQ. This CDR3 reads CASGTGSLDEQFF. CDR3 coding DNA: TGCGCCAGCGGGACAGGGTCATTGGATGAGCAGTTCTTC.

Ten or more counts support this clonotype. The chain is built from TRBV19 and TRBJ2-2; D not resolved. The germline CDR1 and CDR2 sequences are LNHDA and SQIVND (reference sequence). Trimming took off 4 bases at V and 0 bases at J, with 15 bases between the two ends. This CDR3 is built from 17 residues. The CDR3 reads CASSTETSRANTGELFF. In nucleotides, the CDR3 is TGTGCCAGTAGTACGGAGACATCCCGCGCGAACACCGGGGAGCTGTTTTTT.

This clonotype was counted a few times. The chain carries TRBV14 and TRBJ2-7; D possibly corresponds to TRBD1 (5 bases). The ends were cut back, 5 bases at V and 2 bases at J, with 13 bases in the middle. Germline-derived CDR1 and CDR2 are SGHDN and FVKESK. The CDR3 has 14 amino acids. The CDR3 bases are TGTGCCAGCAGCGATAACAGGCGTACCTACGAGCAGTACTTC. Its protein is CASSDNRRTYEQYF.

This clonotype was observed a handful of times. The J gene is TRBJ2-7, the V gene TRBV6-1; D may be TRBD1 (6 bases). CDR1 is MNHNS and CDR2 is SASEGT in the germline V gene. V was shortened by 4 bases and J by 3 bases, with 16 bases between the two germline ends. The CDR3 consists of 15 residues. The CDR3, as DNA: TGTGCCAGCAGTGCCAGGGGTGCCAGCTACTACGAGCAGTACTTC. It encodes CASSARGASYYEQYF.

The chain employs TRBV10-3 and TRBJ2-2; TRBD1 might be the D (6 bases). V was clipped by 5 bases and J by 0 bases, with 13 bases between them. CDR3 length equals 16 residues. The germline CDR1 and CDR2 sequences are ENHRY and SYGVKD. The CDR3 sequence is CAISLNRETNTGELFF. The CDR3 nucleotides are TGTGCCATCAGTCTCAACAGGGAAACGAACACCGGGGAGCTGTTTTTT.

The chain couples TRBV6-2 or TRBV6-3 to TRBJ1-2; D gene ambiguous. Germline CDR1 and CDR2: MNHEY and SVGEGT. The ends were cut back, 0 bases at V and 7 bases at J, with 12 bases in the middle. This CDR3 has 14 residues. The DNA of the CDR3 is TGTGCCAGCAGTTACTCCGGCGCCGTGGGTGGCTACACCTTC. This gives the protein CASSYSGAVGGYTF.

The J gene is TRBJ2-3, the V gene TRBV2; TRBD2 agrees at 9 bases. Germline loops: CDR1 SNHLY, CDR2 FYNNEI. The length of the CDR3 is 17 residues. V shed 11 bases, J shed 4 bases, and the junction held 19 bases outside the gene matches. CDR3 in DNA: TGTGCCTTCAGTTACAGAAGGATAGCGGGAGAAGCAGATACGCAGTATTTT. Its protein product is CAFSYRRIAGEADTQYF.

This chain uses TRBV28 with TRBJ2-2; D is perhaps TRBD1 or TRBD2 (7 bases each). The V gene's germline CDR1 is MDHEN and CDR2 SYDVKM. Trimming shortened V by 5 bases and J by 5 bases, and 18 bases separated the two germline ends. This CDR3 region has 16 residues. CDR3 protein: CASSQSVQGGTGELFF. The CDR3 DNA is TGTGCCAGCAGTCAGTCCGTCCAGGGGGGGACCGGGGAGCTGTTTTTT.